This T cell receptor (beta chain) was recorded in a study of identical twins. This clonotype was found a few times. What it recognizes is unknown. A universal primer site arose from template switching, and cDNA bore unique molecular identifiers. TCRdb re-called the 5' RACE reads with MiXCR, one entry per CDR3 protein. The sample holds some 1,600,000 distinct CDR3 sequences, under 35% seen once. Study-wide results and caveats: For out-of-frame alpha sequences shared by twins, low generation probability was in excess.

This CDR3 comprises 16 residues. CDR1 DFQATT and CDR2 SNEGSKA come from the germline V gene (reference sequence). V was pared by 1 base and J by 5 bases, with 11 bases of the junction left unmatched. The chain uses TRBV20-1 and TRBJ2-1, with TRBD2 identical over 7 bases. This receptor was identified in a newborn girl in good health. The sequenced sample consisted of cord blood. The CDR3 bases are TGCAGTGCTAGAGGACTGGCGGGAGAGGTAAACAATGAGCAGTTCTTC. This translates into CSARGLAGEVNNEQFF.